This T cell receptor (beta chain) was captured in a study of T cells after yellow fever vaccination. Whole-study findings and limits: It was a weaker secondary response, yet one that peaked faster, at day 5 versus 15. Most clones from primary vaccination resurfaced after the booster (approximately 95% CD4, more than 75% CD8).

TCR cDNA was made by 5'RACE template switching, adding a universal primer site and UMIs. TCRdb used MiXCR to reprocess the 5' RACE reads, holding one entry per CDR3 protein. The repertoire has some 600,000 distinct CDR3 sequences, approximately 16% of them found once; the top ten carry 15% to 20%. Per germline, CDR1 SGHTA and CDR2 FQGNSA. CDR3 size: 14 residues. V shed 5 bases and J shed 3 bases, with 11 bases lying between them. Remarks on this clonotype: Its antigen is as yet unknown.

The rearrangement joins TRBV7-2 to TRBJ1-5; D gene unclear. The sequencing used PBMCs, collected 4 to 5 days after the first yellow fever vaccination. This sequence originates from a young man who received the YFV17D yellow fever vaccine. CDR3 coding DNA: TGTGCCAGCAGCGACAAGTTCAACAATCAGCCCCAGCATTTT. Encoded protein: CASSDKFNNQPQHF.